The sequence of this T cell receptor (beta chain) was determined in a study of blood T cell repertoires in COVID-19. On the study more broadly: Acute and convalescent COVID-19 samples came from the United States, Italy and Spain. PBMCs, B-cell-depleted T cells, or T cells were the source of the cDNA or gDNA that made up the material.

Authors' analysis steps: Estimation of nucleated cell counts was performed using reference gene primer amplification. Sequencing used immunoSEQ multiplex PCR; TCRdb keeps in-frame clones, though not all of them. The V and J calls and the clone size are those of that table, but D and trimming were determined from the DNA. The sample includes about 160,000 clones, 75% to 80% of them seen just once. The germline V gene has CDR1 MNHEY and CDR2 SVGAGI. The CDR3 contains 15 residues. Between the trimmed V and J ends, which lost 6 bases and 5 bases, there was a span of 16 bases. The sequencing input was peripheral blood. This receptor was taken from a woman aged 80 or older with acute or convalescent COVID-19. The chain recombines TRBV6-5 with TRBJ2-2, with D possibly matching TRBD1 (5 bases). CDR3 loop: CASRPRQGGTGELFF. The CDR3, as DNA: TGTGCCAGCAGACCCCGGCAGGGCGGAACCGGGGAGCTGTTTTTT.